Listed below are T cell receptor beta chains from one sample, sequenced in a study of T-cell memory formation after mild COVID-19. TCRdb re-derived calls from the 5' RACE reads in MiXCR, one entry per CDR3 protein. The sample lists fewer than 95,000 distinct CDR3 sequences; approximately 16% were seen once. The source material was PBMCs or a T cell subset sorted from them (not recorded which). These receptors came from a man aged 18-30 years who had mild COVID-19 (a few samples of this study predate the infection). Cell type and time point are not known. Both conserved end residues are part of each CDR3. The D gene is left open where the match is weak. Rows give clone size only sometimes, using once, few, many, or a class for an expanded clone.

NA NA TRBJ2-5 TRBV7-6 CASSTSRSGVETQYF TGTGCCAGCAGCACGAGCAGGTCAGGGGTTGAGACCCAGTACTTC
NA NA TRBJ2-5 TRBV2 CASSDLPGEGETQYF TGTGCCAGCAGTGATCTCCCAGGGGAGGGGGAGACCCAGTACTTC
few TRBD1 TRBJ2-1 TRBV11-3 CASSLVGTGMDNEQFF TGTGCCAGCAGCTTAGTCGGGACAGGGATGGACAATGAGCAGTTCTTC
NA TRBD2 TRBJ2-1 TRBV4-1 CASSHLGGANNEQFF TGCGCCAGCAGCCACCTCGGGGGGGCCAACAATGAGCAGTTCTTC
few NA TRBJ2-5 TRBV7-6 CASSLYGRREETQYF TGTGCCAGCAGCTTATATGGACGGCGTGAAGAGACCCAGTACTTC
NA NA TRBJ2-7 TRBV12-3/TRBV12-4 CASSLSGRSYEQYF TGTGCCAGCAGTTTATCAGGGAGGTCCTACGAGCAGTACTTC
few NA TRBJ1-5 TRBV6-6 CASSYSMWNSNQPQHF TGTGCCAGCAGTTACTCCATGTGGAATAGCAATCAGCCCCAGCATTTT
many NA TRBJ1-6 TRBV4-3 CASSQDRGSNSPLHF TGCGCCAGCAGCCAAGATCGGGGGAGTAATTCACCCCTCCACTTT
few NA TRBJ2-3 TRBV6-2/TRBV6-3 CASSYSANPATDTQYF TGTGCCAGCAGTTACTCGGCTAACCCCGCCACAGATACGCAGTATTTT
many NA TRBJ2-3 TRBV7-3 CASSLMGGSRDTQYF TGTGCCAGCAGCTTAATGGGTGGGAGCCGAGATACGCAGTATTTT
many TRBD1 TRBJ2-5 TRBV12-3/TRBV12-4 CASSFDRVSETQYF TGTGCCAGCAGCTTCGACAGGGTTTCGGAGACCCAGTACTTC